This record covers a single TCR beta chain. The record originates from a study of T cell responses to AZD1222 COVID-19 vaccine. CDR1 is LGHDT, CDR2 YNNKEL, per germline (reference sequence). J lost 6 bases, V lost 0 bases, and 5 bases had no gene match. This CDR3 is 15 amino acids long. This table comes from immunoSEQ multiplex PCR, and its TCRdb copy is limited to in-frame clones, with some not included. Seen here are about 140,000 clones, 92% observed once, and the top ten hold roughly 3.5%. The TCR was taken from an adult who received the AZD1222 COVID-19 vaccine. This specimen consisted of peripheral blood, obtained 28 days after the second AZD1222 dose. The rearrangement uses TRBV3-1 (or the pseudogene TRBV3-2) and TRBJ1-5; 7 bases agree with TRBD1. CDR3 nucleotides: TGTGCCAGCAGCCAAGATCCGACAGGGCCTCAGCCCCAGCATTTT. Its translation is CASSQDPTGPQPQHF.